The rows below give T cell receptor beta chains drawn from one sample of a study of blood T cell repertoires in COVID-19. Method: immunoSEQ multiplex PCR; TCRdb's copy keeps in-frame clones and lacks some. The sample holds around 450,000 clones, roughly 87% seen once. Sequencing was performed on PBMCs or T cells enriched from blood (not recorded which). The receptors stem from a man between 18 and 35 years old who had recovered from COVID-19. Both conserved end residues are part of each CDR3. D genes are given only for firm matches. Part of the rows lack a size; the others show once, few, many or a class for expanded clones.

TRBJ2-5 | - | - | TRBV3-1/TRBV3-2 | 13 | CASSKGYQETQYF | TGTGCCAGCTCGAAGGGGTACCAAGAGACCCAGTACTTC
TRBJ1-1 | - | - | TRBV30 | 14 | CAWSVYRAAPEAFF | TGTGCCTGGAGTGTTTACAGGGCGGCCCCTGAAGCTTTCTTT
TRBJ2-5 | TRBD2 | - | TRBV28 | 15 | CASSSLSGRWETQYF | TGTGCCAGCAGTTCTCTTAGCGGGAGGTGGGAGACCCAGTACTTC
TRBJ1-3 | - | few | TRBV10-3 | 13 | CAISGTAGNTIYF | TGTGCCATCAGTGGGACAGCTGGAAACACCATATATTTT
TRBJ1-2 | TRBD1 | - | TRBV6-5 | 15 | CASSSRQGIGYGYTF | TGTGCCAGCAGCTCAAGACAGGGAATTGGCTATGGCTACACCTTC
TRBJ1-2 | - | - | TRBV28 | 15 | CASRSAGGLIYGYTF | TGTGCCAGCAGATCCGCGGGAGGGTTGATCTATGGCTACACCTTC
TRBJ1-6 | - | - | TRBV7-6 | 15 | CASSPGSSYNSPLHF | TGTGCCAGCTCCCCGGGAAGTTCCTATAATTCACCCCTCCACTTT
TRBJ2-7 | TRBD1 | - | TRBV28 | 14 | CASSELDRAYEQYF | TGTGCCAGCAGTGAACTGGACAGGGCCTACGAGCAGTACTTC
TRBJ1-4 | - | - | TRBV30 | 13 | CAWSLRGWEKLFF | TGTGCCTGGAGTCTGCGGGGGTGGGAAAAACTGTTTTTT
TRBJ2-7 | TRBD2 | - | TRBV29-1 | 13 | CSASGTSAYEQYF | TGCAGCGCCTCCGGGACTAGCGCCTACGAGCAGTACTTC
TRBJ1-2 | TRBD1 | - | TRBV7-9 | 14 | CASSNTGQDYGYTF | TGTGCCAGCAGCAATACGGGACAGGACTATGGCTACACCTTC
TRBJ1-3 | - | - | TRBV11-2 | 13 | CASRPLLRNTIYF | TGTGCCAGCAGACCCCTACTTCGGAACACCATATATTTT
TRBJ1-6 | TRBD1 | - | TRBV5-1 | 13 | CASSLAGGTELHF | TGCGCCAGCAGCTTGGCCGGAGGGACAGAACTCCACTTT
TRBJ1-3 | - | - | TRBV11-2 | 14 | CASTLQLFGNTIYF | TGTGCCAGCACCCTACAGCTCTTCGGAAACACCATATATTTT
TRBJ1-6 | TRBD1 | - | TRBV7-6 | 18 | CASSSFAPGTGGGAPLHF | TGTGCCAGCAGCTCCTTCGCCCCAGGGACAGGGGGAGGAGCGCCCCTCCACTTT
TRBJ2-1 | TRBD2 | - | TRBV3-1/TRBV3-2 | 17 | CASSRGTSGGWRGEQFF | TGTGCCAGCAGCCGCGGGACTAGCGGGGGGTGGAGGGGTGAGCAGTTCTTC
TRBJ1-5 | TRBD1 | - | TRBV28 | 15 | CASSLGTGLAQPQHF | TGTGCCAGCAGTTTGGGGACAGGGCTCGCGCAGCCCCAGCATTTT